A selection of T cell receptor beta chains follows, all from one sample in a study of T cell changes during pregnancy in multiple sclerosis. The data were produced by immunoSEQ multiplex PCR, yet TCRdb's version contains in-frame clones alone and is incomplete. The profile covers about 40,000 clones, with 88% appearing a single time and about 1.1% taken by the ten largest. Sequenced here: CD4+ T cells from peripheral blood mononuclear cells, sampled before pregnancy. The receptors shown here come from a female donor with multiple sclerosis, enrolled in a pregnancy study. Each CDR3 is given with its conserved first and last residue. A D gene is named only where the DNA matches it firmly. Clone size is stated in some rows and not others, as once, few, many or a class when expanded.

j_call v_call clone_size d_call cdr3_aa cdr3_nt
TRBJ2-3 TRBV11-2 . TRBD1 CASSLDRGTDTQYF TGTGCCAGCAGCTTGGACAGGGGGACAGATACGCAGTATTTT
TRBJ1-2 TRBV25-1 . . CASTEGRGYTF TGTGCCAGCACCGAGGGCCGGGGCTACACCTTC
TRBJ2-2 TRBV19 . . CASKGVGSNTGELFF TGTGCCAGTAAGGGGGTGGGGTCGAACACCGGGGAGCTGTTTTTT
TRBJ2-3 TRBV5-1 . TRBD1 CASGPGGDTQYF TGCGCCAGCGGGCCAGGGGGCGATACGCAGTATTTT
TRBJ1-5 TRBV2 . TRBD1 CASTDRGSNQPQHF TGTGCCAGCACGGACAGGGGTAGCAATCAGCCCCAGCATTTT
TRBJ2-7 TRBV7-2 . TRBD2 CASSLGAGNEQYF TGTGCCAGCAGCTTAGGAGCGGGGAACGAGCAGTACTTC
TRBJ2-3 TRBV7-9 . TRBD2 CASQPGLVTDTQYF TGTGCCTCCCAACCGGGACTAGTGACAGATACGCAGTATTTT
TRBJ1-1 TRBV18 . . CASSREALNTEAFF TGTGCCAGCTCAAGGGAGGCCTTGAACACTGAAGCTTTCTTT
TRBJ2-3 TRBV4-1 . TRBD2 CASSRPGAGGTDTQYF TGCGCCAGCAGTCGCCCAGGAGCGGGAGGTACAGATACGCAGTATTTT
TRBJ2-7 TRBV28 . . CASSSQYEQYF TGTGCCAGCAGTTCCCAGTACGAGCAGTACTTC
TRBJ2-2 TRBV7-2 . TRBD2 CASSLMLAGGNTGELFF TGTGCCAGCAGCTTAATGCTAGCGGGAGGGAACACCGGGGAGCTGTTTTTT
TRBJ2-3 TRBV19 . . CASSSADTQYF TGTGCCAGTAGTTCAGCAGATACGCAGTATTTT
TRBJ1-4 TRBV25-1 . TRBD1 CASSDPTGAEEKLFF TGTGCCAGCAGTGATCCGACAGGGGCGGAAGAAAAACTGTTTTTT
TRBJ1-2 TRBV30 . . CAWSVQGSRGYTF TGTGCCTGGAGTGTTCAGGGCTCGAGAGGCTACACCTTC
TRBJ1-1 TRBV11-2 . TRBD1 CASSLGQGNTEAFF TGTGCCAGCAGCTTAGGACAGGGCAACACTGAAGCTTTCTTT
TRBJ2-3 TRBV5-6 . TRBD2 CASSYGTSGSGATDTQYF TGTGCCAGCAGCTATGGGACTAGCGGGAGTGGGGCGACAGATACGCAGTATTTT
TRBJ2-1 TRBV18 . TRBD2 CASSPGLADNEQFF TGTGCCAGCTCACCAGGACTAGCGGACAATGAGCAGTTCTTC
TRBJ2-3 TRBV7-6 few TRBD2 CASSLAVTSAAKPTDTQYF TGTGCCAGCAGCTTAGCCGTGACTAGCGCCGCGAAACCGACAGATACGCAGTATTTT
TRBJ2-5 TRBV5-1 . . CASSLGDRTVGTQYF TGCGCCAGCAGCTTAGGGGATCGAACGGTAGGGACCCAGTACTTC
TRBJ2-1 TRBV6-1 . TRBD2 CASRGTSGRDNEQFF TGTGCCAGCAGGGGTACTAGCGGGAGGGACAATGAGCAGTTCTTC
TRBJ2-7 TRBV20-1 . . CSASGAQQYF TGCAGTGCTAGTGGGGCCCAGCAGTACTTC
TRBJ1-5 TRBV21-1 . . CASSKPSAAENQPQHF TGTGCCAGCAGCAAACCTAGCGCGGCCGAAAATCAGCCCCAGCATTTT
TRBJ2-7 TRBV5-5 . TRBD2 CASSFGAGVPYEQYF TGTGCCAGCAGCTTTGGAGCGGGAGTCCCCTACGAGCAGTACTTC
TRBJ2-7 TRBV5-5 . . CASSLRASGAYEQYF TGTGCCAGCAGCTTGAGGGCCTCGGGGGCCTACGAGCAGTACTTC
TRBJ1-2 TRBV28 . . CASNGREGFGYTF TGTGCCAGCAACGGGAGGGAAGGGTTTGGCTACACCTTC
TRBJ2-1 TRBV12-5 . . CASGLSVGKNNEQFF TGTGCTAGTGGTTTGTCGGTCGGGAAGAATAATGAGCAGTTCTTC
TRBJ2-7 TRBV5-1 . TRBD1 CASRRGTGEVGEQYF TGCGCCAGCAGGCGCGGGACAGGGGAGGTGGGGGAGCAGTACTTC
TRBJ2-7 TRBV30 . . CAWSLAASYEQYF TGTGCCTGGAGTTTGGCCGCCTCCTACGAGCAGTACTTC
TRBJ2-1 TRBV4-3 . TRBD2 CASSPQKNSGIYNEQFF TGCGCCAGCAGCCCCCAAAAAAATAGCGGGATCTACAATGAGCAGTTCTTC
TRBJ1-1 TRBV11-2 . . CASSLQVGLTEAFF TGTGCCAGCAGCTTACAGGTTGGGCTAACTGAAGCTTTCTTT
TRBJ1-2 TRBV19 . TRBD1 CASGDSEWNYGYTF TGTGCCAGCGGGGACAGCGAGTGGAACTATGGCTACACCTTC
TRBJ2-7 TRBV4-2 . . CASSQQTTGATYEQYF TGTGCCAGCAGCCAGCAAACTACAGGTGCCACCTACGAGCAGTACTTC
TRBJ1-1 TRBV23-1 . TRBD1 CASRGQGNTEAFF TGCGCCAGCAGGGGACAGGGCAACACTGAAGCTTTCTTT
TRBJ1-1 TRBV4-1 . . CASSHPSGRAVTEAFF TGCGCCAGCAGCCATCCTTCGGGGAGGGCAGTGACTGAAGCTTTCTTT
TRBJ2-3 TRBV4-1 . TRBD2 CASSRRLAGEDTQYF TGCGCCAGCAGCCGCAGACTAGCGGGAGAAGATACGCAGTATTTT
TRBJ1-4 TRBV7-2 . TRBD1 CASSSDRGSNEKLFF TGTGCCAGCAGCTCGGACAGGGGATCAAATGAAAAACTGTTTTTT
TRBJ2-2 TRBV28 . . CASTGLFTGELFF TGTGCCAGCACCGGACTCTTCACCGGGGAGCTGTTTTTT
TRBJ2-7 TRBV28 once TRBD1 CASSPGQGPHEQYF TGTGCCAGCAGCCCGGGACAGGGTCCCCACGAGCAGTACTTC
TRBJ2-7 TRBV28 . . CASSPGVLYEQYF TGTGCCAGCAGTCCAGGGGTACTCTACGAGCAGTACTTC
TRBJ1-5 TRBV7-3 large . CASSTGPNQPQHF TGTGCCAGCAGCACAGGGCCCAATCAGCCCCAGCATTTT
TRBJ1-1 TRBV19 . TRBD1 CASSRDRGWTEAFF TGTGCCAGTAGTAGGGACAGGGGGTGGACTGAAGCTTTCTTT
TRBJ2-1 TRBV7-2 . TRBD2 CASSLAAGALGAYNEQFF TGTGCCAGCAGCTTAGCCGCGGGAGCCCTCGGGGCCTACAATGAGCAGTTCTTC
TRBJ2-2 TRBV10-3 . TRBD1 CAISDQTGVNTGELFF TGTGCCATCAGTGACCAGACAGGGGTGAACACCGGGGAGCTGTTTTTT
TRBJ2-5 TRBV5-1 . TRBD2 CASSSAAPGGRETQYF TGCGCCAGCAGCTCTGCCGCGCCCGGGGGGAGAGAGACCCAGTACTTC
TRBJ1-4 TRBV14 . . CASSQRSGTTNEKLFF TGTGCCAGCAGCCAAAGATCCGGGACAACGAATGAAAAACTGTTTTTT
TRBJ1-4 TRBV7-9 . . CASSLTGFTNEKLFF TGTGCCAGCAGCTTAACAGGGTTCACTAATGAAAAACTGTTTTTT
TRBJ2-5 TRBV9 . . CASSAGGRGEETQYF TGTGCCAGCAGCGCAGGGGGGCGGGGGGAAGAGACCCAGTACTTC
TRBJ2-7 TRBV28 . TRBD1 CASRPGQALRSGYEQYF TGTGCCAGCAGACCGGGACAGGCCCTCAGGTCCGGGTACGAGCAGTACTTC